This TCR beta chain emerged from a study of blood T cells in healthy people across ages. Donor samples were obtained from healthy Caucasian individuals from Russia, aged about 6 to 95. Germline-derived CDR1 and CDR2 are SGHAT and FQNNGV. This CDR3 spans 16 amino acids. After removal of 4 bases from V and 4 bases from J, the junction contained 9 bases not matched to a gene. Through a sample-barcoded 5' primer and a J-beta primer mix, a second PCR was run for roughly 6 to 12 cycles. Each CDR3 protein is one row after TCRdb ran MiXCR on the 5' RACE reads. The sample shows 1.8 million or so distinct CDR3 sequences, approximately 39% of them seen only once.

The genes are TRBV11-2 and TRBJ2-3; 9 bases are a match to TRBD1. Sequences were obtained from blood. The clonotype was recovered from a human donor in good health. CDR3: CASSSGPGTGSDTQYF. CDR3 in DNA: TGTGCCAGCAGCTCCGGTCCCGGGACAGGGTCAGATACGCAGTATTTT.